A selection of T cell receptor beta chains follows, all from one sample in a study of T cell responses to AZD1222 COVID-19 vaccine. Produced via immunoSEQ multiplex PCR; TCRdb's table is partial and in-frame only. Seen here are approximately 170,000 clones, approximately 90% observed once, and the top ten hold approximately 4.7%. The material sequenced was peripheral blood, taken on day 0 of AZD1222 vaccination. The origin of the receptors is an adult in good health. Each CDR3 is given with its conserved first and last residue. The order of the fields is J gene, V gene, CDR3 protein.

TRBJ2-7 | TRBV7-2 | CASSFQTGQSYEQYF
TRBJ1-5 | TRBV30 | CAWSWGDQPQHF
TRBJ1-2 | TRBV28 | CASSSSRGAYGYTF
TRBJ1-1 | TRBV7-2 | CASSLRTSPEAFF
TRBJ1-5 | TRBV27 | CASSPLGQPQHF
TRBJ2-7 | TRBV12-3/TRBV12-4 | CASSRDRNEQYF
TRBJ1-1 | TRBV6-2/TRBV6-3 | CASSPRPNTEAFF
TRBJ1-1 | TRBV7-3 | CASSLGGAGTEAFF
TRBJ1-1 | TRBV27 | CASREQGPNTEAFF
TRBJ2-1 | TRBV5-1 | CASSVTSGFYNEQFF
TRBJ2-1 | TRBV5-1 | CASRKREDLNEQFF
TRBJ2-7 | TRBV28 | CASSGGGRGNFYEQYF
TRBJ1-5 | TRBV6-4 | CASREKGQGHNQPQHF
TRBJ1-2 | TRBV4-1 | CASSQESGGYGYTF
TRBJ1-1 | TRBV7-9 | CASSSNRGQLEAFF
TRBJ2-3 | TRBV7-9 | CASSPWGLADTDTQYF
TRBJ2-3 | TRBV5-1 | CASSQWGPSGRSDTQYF
TRBJ2-1 | TRBV6-8 | CASRTALCGPYNEQFF
TRBJ2-2 | TRBV30 | CAWRTSGKGTGELFF
TRBJ1-1 | TRBV4-3 | CASSQGFISGVRMNTEAFF
TRBJ2-3 | TRBV9 | CGVRRIRTDTQYF
TRBJ1-2 | TRBV21-1 | CASSKVRTGDNCYTF
TRBJ1-4 | TRBV11-3 | CASSLQGRPGEKLFF
TRBJ1-6 | TRBV4-2 | CASRGDNSPLHF
TRBJ1-2 | TRBV5-1 | CASSLGHPNGYTF
TRBJ2-2 | TRBV5-1 | CASSLERGETGELFF
TRBJ2-7 | TRBV6-2/TRBV6-3 | CASSWGLAGKAGSYEQYF
TRBJ2-2 | TRBV7-8 | CASSQRGSSGRAGTGELFF
TRBJ1-2 | TRBV11-2 | CASSLVRQNYGYTF
TRBJ1-1 | TRBV28 | CASSMDLGGTEAFF
TRBJ1-4 | TRBV19 | CASSIGAGNEKLFF
TRBJ2-6 | TRBV10-3 | CAHRRGSGANVLTF
TRBJ2-7 | TRBV5-1 | CASSLGSSSYEQYF
TRBJ2-1 | TRBV14 | CASSQGTLYNEQFF
TRBJ2-7 | TRBV4-2 | CASSHPGTRNEQYF
TRBJ2-7 | TRBV30 | CAWSRGLSYEQYF
TRBJ2-5 | TRBV9 | CASSVDMNVQETQYF
TRBJ2-1 | TRBV11-2 | CASSFSVEQFF
TRBJ1-5 | TRBV4-2 | CASSQGRGRSNQPQHF
TRBJ2-5 | TRBV18 | CASSPPSFQETQYF
TRBJ2-7 | TRBV6-5 | CAYSGVQYEQYF